The source of this T cell receptor (beta chain) is a study of T cell changes during pregnancy in multiple sclerosis. This CDR3 contains 16 residues. The germline V and J ends were trimmed by 6 bases and 0 bases, with 14 bases remaining between them. Germline V gene lookup returns CDR1 ENHRY and CDR2 SYGVKD. This clone was seen once. Clones were sequenced by immunoSEQ multiplex PCR, and TCRdb holds only the in-frame ones, with some missing. The data hold under 50,000 clones, with 90% to 95% observed a single time. V usage is TRBV10-3 and J usage is TRBJ1-4; D may be TRBD1 (5 bases). The material was CD4+ T cells from peripheral blood mononuclear cells, obtained after pregnancy. The source is a female donor with multiple sclerosis, enrolled in a pregnancy study. CDR3 residues: CAISSGTGTTNEKLFF. Here the CDR3 DNA reads TGTGCCATCAGCAGCGGGACGGGCACAACTAATGAAAAACTGTTTTTT.